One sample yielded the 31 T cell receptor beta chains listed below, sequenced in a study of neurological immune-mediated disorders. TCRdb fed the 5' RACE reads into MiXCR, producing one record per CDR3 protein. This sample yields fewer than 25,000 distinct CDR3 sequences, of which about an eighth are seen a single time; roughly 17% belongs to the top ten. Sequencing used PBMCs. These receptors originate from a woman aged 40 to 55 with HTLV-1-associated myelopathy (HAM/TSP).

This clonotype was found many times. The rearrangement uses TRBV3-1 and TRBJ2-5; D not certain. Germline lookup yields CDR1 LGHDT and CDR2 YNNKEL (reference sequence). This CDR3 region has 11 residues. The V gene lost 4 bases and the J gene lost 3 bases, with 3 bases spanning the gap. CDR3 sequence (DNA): TGTGCCAGCAGCCCTAAAGAGACCCAGTACTTC. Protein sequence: CASSPKETQYF.

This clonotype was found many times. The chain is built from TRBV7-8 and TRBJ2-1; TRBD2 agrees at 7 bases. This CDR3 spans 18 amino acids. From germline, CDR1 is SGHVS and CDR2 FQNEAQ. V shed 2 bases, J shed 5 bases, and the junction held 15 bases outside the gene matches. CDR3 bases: TGTGCCAGCAGCTTATACCCCGCGGCTAGCGGTGGGCACAATGAGCAGTTCTTC. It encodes CASSLYPAASGGHNEQFF.

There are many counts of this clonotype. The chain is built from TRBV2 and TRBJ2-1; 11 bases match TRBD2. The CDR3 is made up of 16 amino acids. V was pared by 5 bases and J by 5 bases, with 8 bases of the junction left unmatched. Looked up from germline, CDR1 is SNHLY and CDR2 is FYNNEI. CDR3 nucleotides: TGTGCCAGCAGTCCCCGACTAGCGGGGATAAACAATGAGCAGTTCTTC. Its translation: CASSPRLAGINNEQFF.

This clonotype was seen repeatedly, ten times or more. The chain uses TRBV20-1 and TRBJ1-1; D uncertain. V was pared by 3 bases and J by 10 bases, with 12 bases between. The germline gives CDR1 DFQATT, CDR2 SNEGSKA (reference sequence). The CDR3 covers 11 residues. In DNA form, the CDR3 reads TGCAGTGCTAGTCCGGGCATGGGAGCTTTCTTT. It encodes CSASPGMGAFF.

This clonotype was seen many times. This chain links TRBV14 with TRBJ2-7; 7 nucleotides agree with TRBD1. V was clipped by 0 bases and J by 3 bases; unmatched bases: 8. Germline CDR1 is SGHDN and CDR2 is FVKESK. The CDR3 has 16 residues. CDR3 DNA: TGTGCCAGCAGCCAAGAACTCGGGACAGCGAACTACGAGCAGTACTTC. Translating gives CASSQELGTANYEQYF.

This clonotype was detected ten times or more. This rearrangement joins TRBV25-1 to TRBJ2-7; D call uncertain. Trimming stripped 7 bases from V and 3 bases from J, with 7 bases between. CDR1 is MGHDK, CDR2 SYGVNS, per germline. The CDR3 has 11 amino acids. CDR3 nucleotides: TGTGCCAGCACAAGGGACTACGAGCAGTACTTC. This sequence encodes CASTRDYEQYF.

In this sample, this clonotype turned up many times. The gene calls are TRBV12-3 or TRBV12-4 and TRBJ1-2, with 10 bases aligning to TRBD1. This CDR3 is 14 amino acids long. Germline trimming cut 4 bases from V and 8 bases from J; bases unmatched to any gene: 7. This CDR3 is CASSSRTGGRGYTF. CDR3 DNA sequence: TGTGCCAGCAGTTCCCGGACAGGGGGGAGGGGCTACACCTTC.

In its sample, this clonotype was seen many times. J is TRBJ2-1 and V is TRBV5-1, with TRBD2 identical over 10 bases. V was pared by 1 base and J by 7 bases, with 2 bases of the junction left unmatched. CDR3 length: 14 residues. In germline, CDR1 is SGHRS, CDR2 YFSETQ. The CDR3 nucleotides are TGCGCCAGCAGCTTGAGCGGGGGGGTGAATGAGCAGTTCTTC. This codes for CASSLSGGVNEQFF. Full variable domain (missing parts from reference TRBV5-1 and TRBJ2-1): KAGVTQTPRYLIKTRGQQVTLSCSPISGHRSVSWYQQTPGQGLQFLFEYFSETQRNKGNFPGRFSGRQFSNSRSEMNVSTLELGDSALYLCASSLSGGVNEQFFGPGTRLTVL.

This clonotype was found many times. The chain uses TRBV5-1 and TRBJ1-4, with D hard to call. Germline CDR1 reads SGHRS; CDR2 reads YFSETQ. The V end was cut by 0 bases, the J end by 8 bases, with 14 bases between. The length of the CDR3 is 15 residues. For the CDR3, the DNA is TGCGCCAGCAGCTTGGGTCCAGCTGGGGAGGAAAAACTGTTTTTT. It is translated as CASSLGPAGEEKLFF.

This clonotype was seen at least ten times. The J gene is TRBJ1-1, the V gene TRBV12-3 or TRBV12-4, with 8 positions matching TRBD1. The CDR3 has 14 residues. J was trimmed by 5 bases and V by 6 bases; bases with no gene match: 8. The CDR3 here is CASSGQGSPTEAFF. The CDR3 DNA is TGTGCCAGCAGCGGACAGGGATCCCCAACTGAAGCTTTCTTT.

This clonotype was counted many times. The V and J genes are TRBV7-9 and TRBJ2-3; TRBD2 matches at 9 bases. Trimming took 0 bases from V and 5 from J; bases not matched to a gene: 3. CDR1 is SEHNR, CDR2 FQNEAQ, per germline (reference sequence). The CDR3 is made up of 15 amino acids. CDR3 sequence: CASSLASGGRDTQYF. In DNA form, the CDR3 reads TGTGCCAGCAGCTTAGCTAGCGGGGGTCGAGATACGCAGTATTTT.

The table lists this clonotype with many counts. The CDR3 protein is CASMRSGGPNSYEQYF. The CDR3 region has the DNA TGCGCCAGCATGAGGTCAGGGGGTCCTAACTCCTACGAGCAGTACTTC. V usage is TRBV5-1 and J usage is TRBJ2-7, with TRBD1 matching 7 bases. V was clipped by 6 bases and J by 0 bases; unmatched bases: 12. CDR3 length: 16 residues. The germline gives CDR1 SGHRS, CDR2 YFSETQ.

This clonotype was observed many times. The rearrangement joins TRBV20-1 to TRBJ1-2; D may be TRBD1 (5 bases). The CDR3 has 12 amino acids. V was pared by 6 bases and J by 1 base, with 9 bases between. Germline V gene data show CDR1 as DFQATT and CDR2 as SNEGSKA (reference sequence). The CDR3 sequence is CSAGGVNYGYTF. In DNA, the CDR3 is TGCAGTGCCGGGGGGGTTAACTATGGCTACACCTTC.

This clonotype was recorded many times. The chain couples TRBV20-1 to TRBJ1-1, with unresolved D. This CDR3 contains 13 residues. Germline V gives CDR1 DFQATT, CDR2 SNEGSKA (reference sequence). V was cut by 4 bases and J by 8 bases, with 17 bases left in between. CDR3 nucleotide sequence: TGCAGTGCTATTAAAGGCGGACGGAGAGAAGCTTTCTTT. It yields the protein CSAIKGGRREAFF.

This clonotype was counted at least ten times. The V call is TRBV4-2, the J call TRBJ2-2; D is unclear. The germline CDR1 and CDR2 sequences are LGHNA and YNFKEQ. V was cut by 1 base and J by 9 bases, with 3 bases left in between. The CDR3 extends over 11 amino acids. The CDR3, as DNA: TGTGCCAGCAGCCAAGGGAGGGAGCTGTTTTTT. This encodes CASSQGRELFF.

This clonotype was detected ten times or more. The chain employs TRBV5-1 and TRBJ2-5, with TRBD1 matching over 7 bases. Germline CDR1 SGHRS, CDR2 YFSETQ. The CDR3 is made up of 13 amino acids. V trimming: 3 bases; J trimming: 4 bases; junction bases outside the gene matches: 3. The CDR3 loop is CASSSQGPETQYF. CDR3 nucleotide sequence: TGCGCCAGCAGCTCACAGGGGCCAGAGACCCAGTACTTC.

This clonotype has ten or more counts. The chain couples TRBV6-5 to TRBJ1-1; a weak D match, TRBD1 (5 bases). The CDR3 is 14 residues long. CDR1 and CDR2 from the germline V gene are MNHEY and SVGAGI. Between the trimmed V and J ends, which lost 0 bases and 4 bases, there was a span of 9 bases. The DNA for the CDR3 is TGTGCCAGCAGTTACTCGAGGGACGGCACTGAAGCTTTCTTT. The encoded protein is CASSYSRDGTEAFF.

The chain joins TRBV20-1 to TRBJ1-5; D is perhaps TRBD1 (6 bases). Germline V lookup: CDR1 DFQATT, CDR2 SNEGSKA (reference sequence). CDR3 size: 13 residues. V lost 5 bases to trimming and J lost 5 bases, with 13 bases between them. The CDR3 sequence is CSAARGAYQPQHF. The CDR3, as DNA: TGCAGTGCTGCGAGGGGGGCATATCAGCCCCAGCATTTT.

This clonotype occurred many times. CDR3: CATKRGGRDTQYF. The CDR3 coding sequence is TGTGCCACCAAGCGGGGGGGCCGGGATACGCAGTATTTT. The rearrangement uses TRBV2 and TRBJ2-3, with TRBD2 matching 10 bases. The CDR3 sequence is 13 residues long. J lost 6 bases, V lost 10 bases, and 7 bases had no gene match. CDR1 and CDR2 (germline): SNHLY, FYNNEI.

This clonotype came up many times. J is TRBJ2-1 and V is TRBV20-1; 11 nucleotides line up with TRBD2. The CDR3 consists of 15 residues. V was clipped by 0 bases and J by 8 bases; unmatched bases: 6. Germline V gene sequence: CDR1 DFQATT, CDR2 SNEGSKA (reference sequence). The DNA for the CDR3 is TGCAGTGCTAGAGATAGAAAACTAGCGGGGGATGAGCAGTTCTTC. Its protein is CSARDRKLAGDEQFF.

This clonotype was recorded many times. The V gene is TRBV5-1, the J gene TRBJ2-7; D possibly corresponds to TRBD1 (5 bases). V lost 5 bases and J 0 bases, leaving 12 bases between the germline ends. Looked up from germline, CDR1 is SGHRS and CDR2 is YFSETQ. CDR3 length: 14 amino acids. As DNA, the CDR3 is TGCGCCAGCAGTGCTGACAGCCTCTCCTACGAGCAGTACTTC. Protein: CASSADSLSYEQYF.

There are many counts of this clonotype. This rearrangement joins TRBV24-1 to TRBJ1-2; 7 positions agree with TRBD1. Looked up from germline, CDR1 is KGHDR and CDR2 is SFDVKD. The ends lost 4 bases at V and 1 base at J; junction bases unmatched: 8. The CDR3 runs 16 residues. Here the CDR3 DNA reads TGTGCCACCAGTGACCGCGGGACAGAGTTTAACTATGGCTACACCTTC. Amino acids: CATSDRGTEFNYGYTF.

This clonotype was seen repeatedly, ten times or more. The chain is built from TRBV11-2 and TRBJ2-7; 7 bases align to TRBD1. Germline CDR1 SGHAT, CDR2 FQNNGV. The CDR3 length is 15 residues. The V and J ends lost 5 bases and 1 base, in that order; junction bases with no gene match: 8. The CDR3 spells CASSRYQGESYEQYF. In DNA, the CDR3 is TGTGCCAGCAGCAGGTACCAGGGGGAGTCCTACGAGCAGTACTTC. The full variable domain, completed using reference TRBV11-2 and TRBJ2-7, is EAGVAQSPRYKIIEKRQSVAFWCNPISGHATLYWYQQILGQGPKLLIQFQNNGVVDDSQLPKDRFSAERLKGVDSTLKIQPAKLEDSAVYLCASSRYQGESYEQYFGPGTRLTVT.

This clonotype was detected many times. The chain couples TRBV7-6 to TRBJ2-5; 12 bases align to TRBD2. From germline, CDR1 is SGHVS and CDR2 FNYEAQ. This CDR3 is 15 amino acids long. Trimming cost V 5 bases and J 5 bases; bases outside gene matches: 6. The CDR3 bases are TGTGCCAGCAGCCCGAGGACTAGCGGGGTTGAGACCCAGTACTTC. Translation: CASSPRTSGVETQYF.

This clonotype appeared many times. Here the CDR3 DNA reads TGCGCCAGCAGCCAAGAGGTTGGGGAAGGGCACCGGGAGCTGTTTTTT. Encoded protein: CASSQEVGEGHRELFF. V gene TRBV4-1 combines with J gene TRBJ2-2; D gene unclear. Germline V gene data show CDR1 as MGHRA and CDR2 as YSYEKL. V gave up 0 bases and J gave up 9 bases, with 17 bases separating them. This CDR3 is 16 amino acids long.

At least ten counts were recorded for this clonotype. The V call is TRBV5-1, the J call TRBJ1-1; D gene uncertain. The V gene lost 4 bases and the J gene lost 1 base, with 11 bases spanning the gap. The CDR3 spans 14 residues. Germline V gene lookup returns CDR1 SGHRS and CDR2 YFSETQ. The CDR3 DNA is TGCGCCAGCAGCCCTGTGTCAGGGAACACTGAAGCTTTCTTT. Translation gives CASSPVSGNTEAFF.

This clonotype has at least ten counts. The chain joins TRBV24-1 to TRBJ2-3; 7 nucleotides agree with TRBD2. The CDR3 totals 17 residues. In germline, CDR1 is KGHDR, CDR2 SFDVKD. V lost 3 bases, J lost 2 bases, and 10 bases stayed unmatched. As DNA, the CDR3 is TGTGCCACCAGTGATACTCTAGCGGAGCCTAACACAGATACGCAGTATTTT. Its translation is CATSDTLAEPNTDTQYF.

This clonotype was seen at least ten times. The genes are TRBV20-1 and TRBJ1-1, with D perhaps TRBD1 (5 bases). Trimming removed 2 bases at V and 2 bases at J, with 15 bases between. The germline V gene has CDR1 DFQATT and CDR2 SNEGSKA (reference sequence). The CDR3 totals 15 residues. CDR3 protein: CSARNSRGANTEAFF. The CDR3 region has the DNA TGCAGTGCTAGAAACAGTCGAGGGGCTAACACTGAAGCTTTCTTT.

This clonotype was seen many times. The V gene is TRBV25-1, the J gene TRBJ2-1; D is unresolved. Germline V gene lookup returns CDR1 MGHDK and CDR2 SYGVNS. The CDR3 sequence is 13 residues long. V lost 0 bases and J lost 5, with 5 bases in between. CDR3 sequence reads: CASSEYGDNEQFF. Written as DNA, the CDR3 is TGTGCCAGCAGTGAATATGGGGACAATGAGCAGTTCTTC.

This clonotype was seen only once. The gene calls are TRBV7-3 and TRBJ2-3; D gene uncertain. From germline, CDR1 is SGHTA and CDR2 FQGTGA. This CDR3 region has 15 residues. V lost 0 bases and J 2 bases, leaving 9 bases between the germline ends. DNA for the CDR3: TGTGCCAGCAGCTTAACGTCTAATTCCACAGATACGCAGTATTTT. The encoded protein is CASSLTSNSTDTQYF.

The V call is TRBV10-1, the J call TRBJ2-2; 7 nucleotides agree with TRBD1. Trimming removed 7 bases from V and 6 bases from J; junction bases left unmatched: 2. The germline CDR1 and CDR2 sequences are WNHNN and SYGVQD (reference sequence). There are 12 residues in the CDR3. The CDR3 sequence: CASNRGPGELFF. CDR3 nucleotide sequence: TGCGCCAGCAACAGGGGTCCCGGGGAGCTGTTTTTT.